These 13 T cell receptor beta chains came from one sample sequenced in a study of early T cells in non-severe SARS-CoV-2 infection. One entry per CDR3 protein results from TCRdb running MiXCR on the 5' RACE reads. The table records around 80,000 distinct CDR3 sequences, around 10% of them present only once. Sequencing used whole blood, obtained at baseline. The receptors stem from an adult who was a healthcare worker with PCR-confirmed SARS-CoV-2 infection or an uninfected control (not recorded which).

In its sample, this clonotype was seen many times. The chain employs TRBV6-1 and TRBJ2-1; perhaps D is TRBD1 or TRBD2 (6 bases each). The CDR3 has 15 amino acids. The germline V gene encodes CDR1 MNHNS and CDR2 SASEGT. Trimming pared 0 bases from V and 9 bases from J, leaving 15 bases between. DNA of the CDR3: TGTGCCAGCAGTGAAGCGGAGGAAGGGGGGAGTGAGCAGTTCTTC. Encoded protein: CASSEAEEGGSEQFF.

Only a few counts were recorded for this clonotype. The chain employs TRBV6-4 and TRBJ2-5; D possibly corresponds to TRBD2 (6 bases). The V gene's germline CDR1 is MRHNA and CDR2 SNTAGT. The CDR3 extends over 15 amino acids. The germline V and J ends were trimmed by 5 bases and 1 base, with 14 bases remaining between them. The CDR3 nucleotides are TGTGCCAGCAGTCCGGTTGTCGGGGGCCAAGAGACCCAGTACTTC. This sequence encodes CASSPVVGGQETQYF.

This clonotype turned up a few times. This sequence joins TRBV7-2 and TRBJ1-1, with D unresolved. V was shortened by 3 bases and J by 1 base, with 9 bases between the two germline ends. The CDR3 is 14 amino acids. In germline, CDR1 is SGHTA, CDR2 FQGNSA. In nucleotides, the CDR3 is TGTGCCAGCAGCTTCTTGGTAGAGAACACTGAAGCTTTCTTT. It encodes CASSFLVENTEAFF.

The V call is TRBV2, the J call TRBJ1-6, with TRBD1 as a possible D gene (5 bases). This CDR3 is built from 15 residues. The V end lost 2 bases, the J end lost 7 bases, and 12 bases lay between the germline ends. Germline loops: CDR1 SNHLY, CDR2 FYNNEI. This CDR3 reads CASSERGRENSPLHF. The CDR3, as DNA: TGTGCCAGCAGTGAAAGGGGCAGGGAAAATTCACCCCTCCACTTT.

This clonotype was counted at least ten times. The genes are TRBV7-8 and TRBJ2-2; 8 bases map to TRBD2. CDR3 length equals 17 residues. Germline CDR1 is SGHVS and CDR2 is FQNEAQ. Losses at the gene ends were 8 bases for V and 1 base for J; bases not matched to a gene: 12. The CDR3: CASSVYSGGQNTGELFF. The CDR3 bases are TGTGCCAGCTCGGTGTACAGCGGGGGCCAGAACACCGGGGAGCTGTTTTTT.

This clonotype was detected a few times. The genes are TRBV7-9 and TRBJ2-3; the D gene is possibly TRBD1 (6 bases). Germline lookup yields CDR1 SEHNR and CDR2 FQNEAQ (reference sequence). V was pared by 5 bases and J by 0 bases, with 15 bases between. The CDR3 sequence is 16 residues long. As DNA, the CDR3 is TGTGCCAGCAGCCCAGGGGCCGTCCCTAGCACAGATACGCAGTATTTT. Amino acid sequence: CASSPGAVPSTDTQYF.

In this sample, this clonotype turned up a few times. The V gene is TRBV2, the J gene TRBJ2-3; a possible D gene is TRBD2 (6 bases). Germline V CDR1 and CDR2: SNHLY, FYNNEI. Trimming shortened V by 11 bases and J by 3 bases, and 15 bases separated the two germline ends. The CDR3 totals 13 residues. This CDR3 is CARKGDSTDTQYF. In DNA, the CDR3 is TGTGCCCGAAAAGGGGACTCAACAGATACGCAGTATTTT.

The V gene is TRBV28, the J gene TRBJ2-7, with D tentatively TRBD1 (6 bases). Germline assignment: CDR1 MDHEN and CDR2 SYDVKM. There are 18 residues in the CDR3. The V gene lost 7 bases and the J gene lost 3 bases, with 28 bases spanning the gap. DNA for the CDR3: TGTGCCAGCACCGGTATTGTGGGACACGGGAAGAAGTTCTACGAGCAGTACTTC. Protein sequence: CASTGIVGHGKKFYEQYF.

The CDR3 nucleotides are TGCGCCAGCAGGGGCGATCATGGCTACACCTTC. Its protein product is CASRGDHGYTF. The rearrangement uses TRBV5-1 and TRBJ1-2; no reliable D call. The CDR3 has 11 residues. The V gene's germline CDR1 is SGHRS and CDR2 YFSETQ. V lost 5 bases and J 6 bases, leaving 8 bases between the germline ends.

The V and J genes are TRBV24-1 and TRBJ1-2; TRBD1 agrees at 8 bases. This CDR3 has 17 amino acids. Unmatched junction bases numbered 21, after V lost 12 bases and J lost 4 bases. Germline CDR1 and CDR2: KGHDR and SFDVKD. The CDR3 coding sequence is TGTGCCTCGACGTTCCGGGACAGGCTTACTTATTCCTATGGCTACACCTTC. Its protein product is CASTFRDRLTYSYGYTF.

The chain is built from TRBV19 and TRBJ2-5, with 7 nucleotides matching TRBD1. CDR1 and CDR2 from the germline V gene are LNHDA and SQIVND (reference sequence). The ends lost 6 bases at V and 4 bases at J; junction bases unmatched: 5. This CDR3 has 13 residues. The CDR3 spells CASRATGAETQYF. The CDR3 nucleotides are TGTGCCAGTAGGGCTACAGGGGCAGAGACCCAGTACTTC.

V gene TRBV4-2 combines with J gene TRBJ2-1; 7 bases match TRBD2. Germline V CDR1 and CDR2: LGHNA, YNFKEQ. The CDR3 runs to 16 residues. The V and J ends lost 0 bases and 5 bases, in that order; junction bases with no gene match: 7. CDR3 loop: CASSQDHGAGNNEQFF. The CDR3 DNA is TGTGCCAGCAGCCAAGATCATGGAGCGGGAAACAATGAGCAGTTCTTC.

This clonotype has a handful of counts. The genes are TRBV6-6 and TRBJ1-1; 7 nucleotides agree with TRBD1. The CDR3 has 17 amino acids. V lost 7 bases, J lost 0 bases, and 14 bases stayed unmatched. Germline assignment: CDR1 MNHNY and CDR2 SVGAGI (reference sequence). CDR3 in amino acids: CASKRQGGEKVNTEAFF. The CDR3 nucleotides read TGTGCCAGCAAAAGACAGGGAGGCGAGAAAGTGAACACTGAAGCTTTCTTT.